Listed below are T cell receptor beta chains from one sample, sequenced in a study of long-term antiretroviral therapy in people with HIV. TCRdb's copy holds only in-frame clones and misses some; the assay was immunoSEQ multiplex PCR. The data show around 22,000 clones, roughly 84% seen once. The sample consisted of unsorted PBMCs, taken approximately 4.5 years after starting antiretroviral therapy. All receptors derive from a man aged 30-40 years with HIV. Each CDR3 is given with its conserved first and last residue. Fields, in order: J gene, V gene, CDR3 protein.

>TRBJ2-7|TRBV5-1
CASSLRGPTVIYEQYF
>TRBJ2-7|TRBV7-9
CASSQGGAGSEQYF
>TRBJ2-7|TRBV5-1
CASSLVPGTYEQYF
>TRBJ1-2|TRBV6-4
CASSQQGGYGYTF
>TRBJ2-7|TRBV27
CASSTPGGGVYEQYF
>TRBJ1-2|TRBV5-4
CASSTQTVNYGYTF
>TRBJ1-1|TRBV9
CASSLKQGGTEAFF
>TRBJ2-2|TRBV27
CASRFLGGENGELFF
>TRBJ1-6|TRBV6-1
CASSFKSSYNSPLHF
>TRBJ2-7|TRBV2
CASSRTSGRPEQYF
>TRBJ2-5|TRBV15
CATSRSPGKQETQYF
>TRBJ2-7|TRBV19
CASSILGSSYEQYF
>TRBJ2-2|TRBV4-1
CASSHSGSNTGELFF
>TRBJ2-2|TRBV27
CASSLWGPPNTGELFF
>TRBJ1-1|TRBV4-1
CASSLGNSRTEAFF
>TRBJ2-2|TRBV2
CASNPPGESGELFF
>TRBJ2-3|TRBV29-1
CSVAGAGADTQYF
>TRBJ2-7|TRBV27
CASAPGDSYEQYF
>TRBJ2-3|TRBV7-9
CASRDWGRGTDTQYF
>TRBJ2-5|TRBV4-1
CASSHDRGRTQYF
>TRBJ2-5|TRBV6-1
CASSEFGGGETQYF
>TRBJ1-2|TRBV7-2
CASSSYRGGYGYTF
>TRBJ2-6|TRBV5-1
CASSLEFVGSGANVLTF
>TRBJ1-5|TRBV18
CASSPSGGRNQPQHF
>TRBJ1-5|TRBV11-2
CASSLNTGGDQPQHF
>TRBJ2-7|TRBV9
CASSPGQTYEQYF
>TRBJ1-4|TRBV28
CASSPRVGRGEKLFF
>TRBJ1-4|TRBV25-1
CASGTGGDEKLFF
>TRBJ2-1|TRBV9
CASSGTPYNEQFF
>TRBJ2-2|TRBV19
CASSLGRTGTGELFF
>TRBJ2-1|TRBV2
CASTSSGREGEQFF
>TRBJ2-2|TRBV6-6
CASSYSGTPPTGELFF
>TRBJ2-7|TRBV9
CASSVGPDGSSYEQYF
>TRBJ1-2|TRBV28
CASSFVRVAYGYTF
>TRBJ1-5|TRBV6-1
CASRDTVANQPQHF
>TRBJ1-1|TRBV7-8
CASSFGVDTEAFF
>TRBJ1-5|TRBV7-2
CASSLVGRRMNQPQHF
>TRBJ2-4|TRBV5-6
CASRHLKSAAKNIQYF
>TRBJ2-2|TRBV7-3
CASSLKGTSGASLNTGELFF
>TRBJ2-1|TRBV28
CASALYNEQFF
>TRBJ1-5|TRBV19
CASSTLLTTGGSNQPQHF
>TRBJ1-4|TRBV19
CASSVEPLEEKLFF
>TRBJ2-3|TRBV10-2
CASSQTDTQYF
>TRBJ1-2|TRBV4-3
CASSLSPGQGYGYTF
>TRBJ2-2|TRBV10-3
CAISGDRGSAGELFF
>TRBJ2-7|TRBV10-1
CAGTCVGRDHYEQYF
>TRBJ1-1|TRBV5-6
CASSLDSREAFF
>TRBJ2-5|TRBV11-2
CASSLGRRSTETQYF
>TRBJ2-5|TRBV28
CASSSQGPQETQYF
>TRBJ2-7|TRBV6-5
CASSYSTGAEQYF
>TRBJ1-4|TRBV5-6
CANSTGVEGNEKLFF
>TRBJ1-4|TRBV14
CASSPTTATNEKLFF
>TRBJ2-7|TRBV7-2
CASSPRLVDEQYF
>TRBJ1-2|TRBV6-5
CASTIRWGSYGYTF
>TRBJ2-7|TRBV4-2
CASSQLGDSSYEQYF
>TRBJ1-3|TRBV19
CASSIDRLGGNTIYF
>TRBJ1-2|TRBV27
CASSLVGRMGYTF
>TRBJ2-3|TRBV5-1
CASSLGTGGSTDTQYF